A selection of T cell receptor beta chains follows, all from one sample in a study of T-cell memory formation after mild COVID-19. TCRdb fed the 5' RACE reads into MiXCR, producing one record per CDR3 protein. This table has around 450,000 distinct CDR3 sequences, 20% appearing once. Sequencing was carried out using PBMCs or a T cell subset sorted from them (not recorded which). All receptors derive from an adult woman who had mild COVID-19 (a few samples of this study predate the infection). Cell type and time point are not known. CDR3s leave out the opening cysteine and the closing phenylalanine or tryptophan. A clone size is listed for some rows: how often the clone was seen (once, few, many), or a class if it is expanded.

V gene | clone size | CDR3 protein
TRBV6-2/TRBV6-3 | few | ASRDNNEQF
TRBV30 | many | AWRGLAAKETQY
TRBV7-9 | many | ASSFARLYEDTQY
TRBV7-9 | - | ASSLGGTENSPLH
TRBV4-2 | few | ASSQDPGEDTQY
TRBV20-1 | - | SARPDRAGNEKLF
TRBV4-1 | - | ASSQFPGQGNSGANVLT
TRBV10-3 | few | AISAGILGRETQY
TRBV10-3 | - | AISPRTASYEQY
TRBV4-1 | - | ASSQDGVGEDYEQY
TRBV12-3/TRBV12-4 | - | ASGVGGWEKF
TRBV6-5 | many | ASSSLQGTIIWTQY
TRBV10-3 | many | AIRPAAKNIQY
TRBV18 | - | ASSPNREEKLF
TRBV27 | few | ASSIRGNTYNEQF
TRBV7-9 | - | ASSQAVASEQY